These 3 T cell receptor beta chains share one sample of origin, sequenced in a study of T cell repertoires in cytomegalovirus infection. TCRdb re-called the reads through MiXCR, storing one row per CDR3 protein. Of 740,000 or so distinct CDR3 sequences detected, about a third appear once; the ten largest clones hold roughly 2.8%. The sequenced sample consisted of PBMCs. These receptors came from a human donor in good health (CMV status not recorded). Some clones in this sample may be carry-over from other donors' samples.

The chain has TRBV14 and TRBJ2-1, with D possibly being TRBD2 (5 bases). The CDR3 spans 16 residues. CDR1 is SGHDN and CDR2 is FVKESK in the germline V gene. V lost 3 bases and J lost 0, with 12 bases in between. This CDR3 is CASSQGGLSSYNEQFF. The CDR3 bases are TGTGCCAGCAGCCAGGGCGGGTTGAGCTCCTACAATGAGCAGTTCTTC.

The gene calls are TRBV7-9 and TRBJ1-6; D is possibly TRBD1 (6 bases). The CDR3 is 15 amino acids. Germline assignment: CDR1 SEHNR and CDR2 FQNEAQ (reference sequence). Trimming removed 0 bases from V and 7 bases from J, with 10 bases in between. The CDR3 loop reads CASSLAWDKNSPLHF. CDR3 coding DNA: TGTGCCAGCAGCTTAGCTTGGGACAAGAATTCACCCCTCCACTTT.

The chain joins TRBV20-1 to TRBJ2-7; tentatively, D is TRBD2 (5 bases). V dropped 6 bases and J dropped 0 bases, with 12 bases sitting between them. CDR1 DFQATT and CDR2 SNEGSKA come from the germline V gene (reference sequence). The CDR3 runs 13 residues. CDR3 bases: TGCAGTGCAACCGAGACTAACTCCTACGAGCAGTACTTC. Translating gives CSATETNSYEQYF.